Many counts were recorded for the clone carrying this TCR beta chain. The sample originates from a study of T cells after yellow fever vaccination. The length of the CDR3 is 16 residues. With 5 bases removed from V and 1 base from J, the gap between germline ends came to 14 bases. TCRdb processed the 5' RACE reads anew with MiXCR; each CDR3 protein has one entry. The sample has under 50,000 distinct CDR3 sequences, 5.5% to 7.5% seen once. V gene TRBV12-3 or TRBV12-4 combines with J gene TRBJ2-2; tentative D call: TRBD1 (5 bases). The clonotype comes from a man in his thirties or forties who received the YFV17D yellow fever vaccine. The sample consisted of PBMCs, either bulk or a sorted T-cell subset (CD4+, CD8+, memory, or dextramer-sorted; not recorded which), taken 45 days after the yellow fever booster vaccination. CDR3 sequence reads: CASSRPYTGNTGELFF. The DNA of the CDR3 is TGTGCCAGCAGTCGACCCTATACAGGGAACACCGGGGAGCTGTTTTTT.